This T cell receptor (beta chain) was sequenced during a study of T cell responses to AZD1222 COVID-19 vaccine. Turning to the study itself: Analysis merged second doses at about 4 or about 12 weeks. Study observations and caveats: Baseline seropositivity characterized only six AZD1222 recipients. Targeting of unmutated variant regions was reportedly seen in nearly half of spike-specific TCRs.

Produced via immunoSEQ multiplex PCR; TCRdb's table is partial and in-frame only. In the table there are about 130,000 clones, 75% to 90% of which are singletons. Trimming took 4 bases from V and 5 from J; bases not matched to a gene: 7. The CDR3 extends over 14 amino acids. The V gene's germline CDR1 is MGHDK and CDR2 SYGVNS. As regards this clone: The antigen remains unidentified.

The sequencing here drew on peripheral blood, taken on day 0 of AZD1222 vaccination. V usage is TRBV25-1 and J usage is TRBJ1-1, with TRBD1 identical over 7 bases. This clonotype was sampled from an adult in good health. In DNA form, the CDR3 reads TGTGCCAGCAGTGCTAAGACAGGGAGGACTGAAGCTTTCTTT. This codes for CASSAKTGRTEAFF.